This T cell receptor (beta chain) emerged from a study of OX40 agonist ivuxolimab in advanced cancers. With respect to the entire study: Ivuxolimab, which targeted the costimulatory receptor OX40 (CD134), was an agonistic, fully human IgG2 monoclonal antibody. Three dose-escalation patients achieved partial responses, one with hepatocellular carcinoma and two with cutaneous melanoma. Among the approximately 54 dose-escalation patients, 19 had hepatocellular carcinoma, some 15 melanoma, 9 renal cell carcinoma and 9 head and neck cancer. Prior anti-PD-1, anti-PD-L1 or anti-CTLA-4 therapy was permitted, and checkpoint inhibitors had been received by roughly 42% of dose-escalation patients. The paper describes the monotherapy dose-escalation part (N = 52 patients) of the phase I trial of ivuxolimab. The point of sequencing TCRbeta in the periphery was to test whether ivuxolimab changed TCR sequence diversity and drove clonal T-cell expansion. A male proportion of roughly 80% and a mean age of approximately 60 years, ranging from 23 to 79, were recorded for the dose-escalation cohort. Intravenous ivuxolimab was administered to patients every 2 weeks at six dose levels: 0.01, 0.1, 0.3, 1.5, 3 and 10 mg/kg. What the research found in general, with its limitations: Low levels of normalized T-cell clonal expansion were also seen in some patients who did not respond. After ivuxolimab, more expanded clones were found on average in CD8+ T cells than in CD4+ T cells. Partial responders in the 0.1-3.0 mg/kg groups had among the lowest normalized peripheral clonal expansion, especially among CD8+ T cells. The antigen specificity of the peripheral T cells that underwent clonal expansion was not determined. At doses of 0.1 to 3.0 mg/kg, clonal expansion of both CD4+ and CD8+ T cells in blood was seen between baseline and week 6.

Points on this clone: This clone's antigen is unknown. There are no base qualities to consult, and no much larger clone falls within one base.

CDR1 and CDR2 were assigned from the germline V gene (reference sequence) as PRHDT and FYEKMQ. V lost 3 bases and J lost 6 bases; the stretch between them is 15 bases long. From cysteine to phenylalanine, the CDR3 is 14 amino acids long. Of the read, only the CDR3 DNA is kept; its 42 bases are in frame from base 1. The trial excluded patients who had a history of autoimmune disease or who were on systemic immunosuppression. Peripheral blood for TCR sequencing was drawn from every dose cohort at baseline, at cycle 4 day 1 and at cycle 7 day 1. The samples were drawn from a first-in-human, open-label, multicenter phase I dose-escalation trial of ivuxolimab. Adults with locally advanced or metastatic head and neck squamous cell, hepatocellular, melanoma or renal cell carcinoma were enrolled in the trial. CD4+ and CD8+ T cells were sorted separately from peripheral blood before TCR sequencing. Genomic DNA was extracted from sorted cells for sequencing of the TCRbeta CDR3 region. TCRbeta CDR3 regions were sequenced using the immunoSEQ Assay. TCRdb re-hosts the immuneACCESS table, in-frame sequences only. Its copies lack some clones; in the studies checked, an unresolved V gene accounts for under half of them, and the cause for the rest is not known. This sample gives roughly 86,000 clones in total; around 90% of them show up just once. Clones ranked in the top ten supply around 0.43% of the sample.

This specimen consisted of CD4+ or CD8+ T cells sorted from blood, obtained in a trial of the OX40 agonist ivuxolimab. The TCR originated in an adult with an advanced solid tumor such as melanoma, head and neck, liver or kidney cancer. The sequence joins TRBV13 to TRBJ2-7; no confident D gene assignment can be made. This receptor has the CDR3 CASSFPGSLREQYF. The DNA sequence is as follows: TGTGCCAGCAGCTTCCCCGGGTCCCTCCGCGAGCAGTACTTC.